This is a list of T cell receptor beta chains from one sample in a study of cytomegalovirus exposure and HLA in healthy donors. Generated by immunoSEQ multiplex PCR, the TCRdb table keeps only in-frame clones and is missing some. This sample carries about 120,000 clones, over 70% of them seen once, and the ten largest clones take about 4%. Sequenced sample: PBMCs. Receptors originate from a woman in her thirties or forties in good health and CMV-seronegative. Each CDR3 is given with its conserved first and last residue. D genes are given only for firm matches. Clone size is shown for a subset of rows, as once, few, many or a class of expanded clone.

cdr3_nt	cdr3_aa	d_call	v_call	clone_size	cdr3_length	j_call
TGTGCCAGCAGCGTCGACAGTGAAGCTTTCTTT	CASSVDSEAFF	.	TRBV7-8	few	11	TRBJ1-1
TGTGCCAGCAGTTTCCGGCAGGGAAATTCACCCCTCCACTTT	CASSFRQGNSPLHF	.	TRBV27	.	14	TRBJ1-6
TGCAGCGTTGAAGAAAGAATGTCGGGAGTATCAGATACGCAGTATTTT	CSVEERMSGVSDTQYF	.	TRBV29-1	.	16	TRBJ2-3
TGTGCCAGCGGCCAGGGCTTCGGCGAGCAGTACTTC	CASGQGFGEQYF	.	TRBV2	few	12	TRBJ2-7
TGCGCCAGCAGTTGGGCCCCAATCGAAGAGACCCAGTACTTC	CASSWAPIEETQYF	.	TRBV10-2	.	14	TRBJ2-5
TGCGCCAGCAGCCAAGGGTGGGGGGGCTGGGATACTGAAGCTTTCTTT	CASSQGWGGWDTEAFF	.	TRBV4-3	.	16	TRBJ1-1
TGCAGCGTTGAAGAAAAGGGACAGGTCTCCTACGAGCAGTACTTC	CSVEEKGQVSYEQYF	TRBD1	TRBV29-1	.	15	TRBJ2-7
TGTGCCAGCAGCGGGGAGGTGGAGTACGAGCAGTACTTC	CASSGEVEYEQYF	.	TRBV27	.	13	TRBJ2-7
TGTGCCAGCAGTTTCCCCAGGGGGCTCCCCTCCTACGAGCAGTACTTC	CASSFPRGLPSYEQYF	TRBD1	TRBV28	.	16	TRBJ2-7
TGTGCCAGCAGCGCCCAGGGTTCAGGCAGCCGAGATACGCAGTATTTT	CASSAQGSGSRDTQYF	.	TRBV9	.	16	TRBJ2-3
TGTGCCAGCAGCCGGACTTCGGAACTAGCGGATCTCCATGAGCAGTTCTTC	CASSRTSELADLHEQFF	TRBD2	TRBV11-2	.	17	TRBJ2-1
TGCAGCGTTGACGGGCAGGGTTACGAGCAGTACTTC	CSVDGQGYEQYF	.	TRBV29-1	.	12	TRBJ2-7
TGTGCCAGCACCCACCCGCTGGGGGGGAACTATGGCTACACCTTC	CASTHPLGGNYGYTF	.	TRBV5-6	.	15	TRBJ1-2
TGTGCCAGCAGCGTAGGCGGGGGGCTAGTAGATACGCAGTATTTT	CASSVGGGLVDTQYF	TRBD2	TRBV9	.	15	TRBJ2-3
TGTGCCTGGAGCGCAGGATACAATGAGCAGTTCTTC	CAWSAGYNEQFF	.	TRBV30	.	12	TRBJ2-1
TGTGCCTCCGCGGGACTAGCGGGAGGGCAGACAGATACGCAGTATTTT	CASAGLAGGQTDTQYF	TRBD2	TRBV19	.	16	TRBJ2-3
TGCGCCAGCAGCCAAGATACGGGGTTTGGCAATCAGCCCCAGCATTTT	CASSQDTGFGNQPQHF	.	TRBV4-3	.	16	TRBJ1-5
TGTGCCAGCAGGCCACAGGGAGGCACAGATACGCAGTATTTT	CASRPQGGTDTQYF	.	TRBV6-5	.	14	TRBJ2-3
TGTGCCAGTAGTATATCACAGGGGGCCTTACAGCCCCAGCATTTT	CASSISQGALQPQHF	TRBD1	TRBV19	.	15	TRBJ1-5
TGCGCCAGCAGCCAAGGGGGTGGGGGGAATGAAAAACTGTTTTTT	CASSQGGGGNEKLFF	.	TRBV4-3	.	15	TRBJ1-4
TGTGCCAGCAGTTACACCGGGAGTGAAGCTTTCTTT	CASSYTGSEAFF	.	TRBV2	few	12	TRBJ1-1
TGTGCCAGCAGACTAGCGGGAGGGCGGAGCGGGACCCAGTACTTC	CASRLAGGRSGTQYF	TRBD2	TRBV28	.	15	TRBJ2-5
TGTGCCAGCGCAGATGATAACTATGGCTACACCTTC	CASADDNYGYTF	.	TRBV28	.	12	TRBJ1-2
TGTGCCAGCAGTTTCGAGGTCCCGGGGGGCCCGGCCACTTTCTCCTACGAGCAGTACTTC	CASSFEVPGGPATFSYEQYF	.	TRBV28	.	20	TRBJ2-7
TGTGCCAGCAGCTTAGTTCTGGTGAGCGGCGGAGGAGAGACCCAGTACTTC	CASSLVLVSGGGETQYF	.	TRBV7-2	.	17	TRBJ2-5
TGTGCCAGCACTCCGGGGGGGTATAGCAATCAGCCCCAGCATTTT	CASTPGGYSNQPQHF	.	TRBV2	.	15	TRBJ1-5
TGTGCCAGCAGCCAAGGCCTACACAGGACCCCCGGCGACTTC	CASSQGLHRTPGDF	.	TRBV14	.	14	TRBJ2-5
TGTGCTAGCAGCTTATTGGGGGCCGTACCCCAGTACTTC	CASSLLGAVPQYF	.	TRBV7-7	.	13	TRBJ2-5
TGTGCCAGCTCACCAACGGGACAGAATTCACCCCTCCACTTT	CASSPTGQNSPLHF	TRBD1	TRBV18	few	14	TRBJ1-6
TGTGCCAGCAGCTTGGGGGCGGGAAGCAATCAGCCCCAGCATTTT	CASSLGAGSNQPQHF	.	TRBV5-5	.	15	TRBJ1-5
TGCGCCAGCAGCCAAGTTCAGGGGGCGGGCGAGCAGTACTTC	CASSQVQGAGEQYF	TRBD1	TRBV4-3	.	14	TRBJ2-7